This paragraph reports one T cell receptor (beta chain). This sample is drawn from a study of blood T cell repertoires in COVID-19. The overall study: Material from acute and convalescent COVID-19 was sourced from the United States, Italy and Spain. T cells, B-cell-depleted T cells, or PBMCs provided the cDNA or gDNA that served as material.

The length of the CDR3 is 15 residues. CDR1 and CDR2 (germline): MNHEY, SVGAGI. V gave up 0 bases and J gave up 6 bases, with 15 bases separating them. In the study's own analysis: Researchers report that nucleated cell counts were estimated from reference gene primer amplification. Only in-frame clones appear in the TCRdb table, and some are missing; sequencing was by immunoSEQ multiplex PCR. The V and J calls and clone size were taken over from that table, and D and trimming were inferred from the DNA. The top ten hold about 7% of the sample, which has under 200,000 clones, 80% seen once. The origin of this receptor is a man between 60 and 70 years old with acute or convalescent COVID-19. Specimen: peripheral blood. V and J are TRBV6-5 and TRBJ2-7; a weak D match, TRBD2 (6 bases). This CDR3 reads CASSYSVLTAGEQYF. The CDR3 nucleotides are TGTGCCAGCAGTTACTCGGTCCTGACAGCGGGCGAGCAGTACTTC.